The rows below give T cell receptor beta chains drawn from one sample of a study of T cells in Graves' hyperthyroidism and ophthalmopathy. TCRdb passed the multiplex PCR reads through MiXCR, listing each CDR3 protein once. The table includes a few hundred thousand distinct CDR3 sequences, 20% to 25% detected once. The sample taken for sequencing was blood. The receptors derive from a man aged 50 to 60 with Graves' hyperthyroidism. CDR3s include the opening cysteine and the closing phenylalanine or tryptophan.

j_call v_call cdr3_aa
TRBJ2-1 TRBV6-1 CASRLGQGSYNEQFF
TRBJ2-5 TRBV29-1 CSVEGTIVETQYF
TRBJ1-1 TRBV6-1 CASRTGQLNTEAFF
TRBJ2-7 TRBV19 CASSIGLAGDEQYF
TRBJ2-7 TRBV5-1 CASSLSVGSYEQYF
TRBJ2-1 TRBV7-9 CASSLGASSGRNEQFF
TRBJ1-2 TRBV20-1 CSADVGLSYGYTF
TRBJ2-5 TRBV20-1 CSGRAGVREETQYF
TRBJ2-1 TRBV5-1 CASSFGSLYNEQFF
TRBJ2-7 TRBV19 CASSHRASGRDEQYF
TRBJ1-1 TRBV6-1 CASSEKGRVAEAFF
TRBJ2-1 TRBV10-3 CATSGGSYNEQFF